The clone carrying this TCR beta chain has a handful of counts. Antigen: not known. Those patients with uncontrolled infection, other autoimmune disease, pregnancy or lactation were excluded. On the basis of clinical symptoms, serum thyroxine and TRAb, thyroid ultrasound and orbital computed tomography, diagnoses were made. This specimen comes from a study of T cells in Graves' hyperthyroidism and ophthalmopathy. Study findings and constraints: Clonotypes that were expanded in thyroid above 0.001 mostly appeared in blood too. Model output signaled ophthalmopathy a median 6.5 months ahead of onset.

The CDR3 has 15 amino acids. Trimming left V 3 bases short and J 5 bases short, with 13 bases between. Amplification of TCR beta CDR3 regions used RNA as the template. Researchers ran a first-round RT-PCR on the TCR CDR3 using the HTBI primer set. One entry per CDR3 protein, called by TCRdb with MiXCR from the multiplex PCR reads. Here the sample spans about 510,000 distinct CDR3 sequences, over 45% being singletons. Sequences were obtained from peripheral blood or thyroid tissue (not recorded which). The V gene is TRBV12-3 or TRBV12-4, the J gene TRBJ2-2; D is possibly TRBD2 (5 bases). This clonotype originated in an adult woman with Graves' disease, either hyperthyroidism or ophthalmopathy (not recorded which). CDR3 bases: TGTGCCAGCAGTTTCCGGGGAGCAGTTACCGGGGAGCTGTTTTTT. It encodes CASSFRGAVTGELFF.